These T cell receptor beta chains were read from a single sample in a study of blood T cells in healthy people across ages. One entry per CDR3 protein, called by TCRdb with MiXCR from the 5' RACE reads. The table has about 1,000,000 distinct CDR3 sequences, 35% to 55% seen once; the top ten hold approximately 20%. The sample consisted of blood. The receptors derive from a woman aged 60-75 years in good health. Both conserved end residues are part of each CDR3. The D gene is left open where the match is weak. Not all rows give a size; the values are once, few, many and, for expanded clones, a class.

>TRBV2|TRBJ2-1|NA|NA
TGTGCCAGCCTCAGGGGAAGGGGCTACAATGAGCAGTTCTTC
CASLRGRGYNEQFF
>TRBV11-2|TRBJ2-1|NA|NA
TGTGCCAGCAGCTTAACCCCTGAGACTCCACTTGAGCAGTTCTTC
CASSLTPETPLEQFF
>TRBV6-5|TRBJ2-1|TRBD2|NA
TGTGCCAGCAGTTACGGGTGGCTAGCGGCTTACAATGAGCAGTTCTTC
CASSYGWLAAYNEQFF
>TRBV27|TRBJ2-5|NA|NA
TGTGCCAGCGGTCTCATAGCGAAGGACAGAAAAGAGACCCAGTACTTC
CASGLIAKDRKETQYF
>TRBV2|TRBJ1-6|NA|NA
TGTGCCAGCAGTGAAGAAGGCGCCCGACTTTATTCACCCCTCCACTTT
CASSEEGARLYSPLHF
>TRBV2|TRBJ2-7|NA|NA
TGTGCCAGCAGGAGAGAGCGGTCTACCTACAATGAGCAGTACTTC
CASRRERSTYNEQYF
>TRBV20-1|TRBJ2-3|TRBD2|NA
TGCAGTGCTAGAGGGGGTTGGACTAGCGGGATGGATACGCAGTATTTT
CSARGGWTSGMDTQYF
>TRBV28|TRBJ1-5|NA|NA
TGTGCCAGCAGTTTATCAAGGGGACAATACAATCAGCCCCAGCATTTT
CASSLSRGQYNQPQHF
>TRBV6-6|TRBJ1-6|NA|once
TGTGCCAGCAGTTATGTCCCCGATAATTCACCCCTCCACTTT
CASSYVPDNSPLHF
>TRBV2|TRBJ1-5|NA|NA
TGTGCCAGCAGGTACAGGGCTGGCAATCAGCCCCAGCATTTT
CASRYRAGNQPQHF
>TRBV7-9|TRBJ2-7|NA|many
TGTGCCAGCAGCCCGGAAGGTTCCTACGAGCAGTACTTC
CASSPEGSYEQYF
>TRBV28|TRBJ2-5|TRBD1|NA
TGTGCCAGCAGCCGGGACAGGGCTCTCCTGGAGACCCAGTACTTC
CASSRDRALLETQYF
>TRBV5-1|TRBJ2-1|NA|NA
TGCGCCAGCGGACTGGGGACTGCTAATGAGCAGTTCTTC
CASGLGTANEQFF
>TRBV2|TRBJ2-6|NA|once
TGTGCCAGCAGTGAAGTGGCAACTGGGGCCAACGTCCTGACTTTC
CASSEVATGANVLTF
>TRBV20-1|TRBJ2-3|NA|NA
TGCAGTGCCCCCCTTGTAGATACGCAGTATTTT
CSAPLVDTQYF
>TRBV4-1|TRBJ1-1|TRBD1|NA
TGCGCCAGCAGCCATACCGGGACAGAGAACACTGAAGCTTTCTTT
CASSHTGTENTEAFF
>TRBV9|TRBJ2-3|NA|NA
TGTGCCAGCAGCGTAGTGGGGGGAGAGGGCCCAGATACGCAGTATTTT
CASSVVGGEGPDTQYF
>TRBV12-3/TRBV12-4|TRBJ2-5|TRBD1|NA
TGTGCCAGCAGTTCGGACAGGTTCGGGGCCCAGTACTTC
CASSSDRFGAQYF
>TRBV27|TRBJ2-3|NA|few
TGTGCCAGCAGTTTAACCCCTGTCGGCACAGATACGCAGTATTTT
CASSLTPVGTDTQYF
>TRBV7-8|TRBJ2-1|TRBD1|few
TGTGCCAGCAGCCCCAGACAGGGGTCACTTTTATACAATGAGCAGTTCTTC
CASSPRQGSLLYNEQFF
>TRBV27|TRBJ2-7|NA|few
TGTGCCAGCAGTCCGGGACATCATTTCGTCTCCTACGAGCAGTACTTC
CASSPGHHFVSYEQYF
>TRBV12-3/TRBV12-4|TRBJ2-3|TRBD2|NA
TGTGCCAGCACCCCCGGACTAGCGGGAGATGCGCAGTATTTT
CASTPGLAGDAQYF
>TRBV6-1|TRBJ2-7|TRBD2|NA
TGTGCCAGCAGTGAAAGGAGCGGGAGAAGTACATACTACGAGCAGTACTTC
CASSERSGRSTYYEQYF
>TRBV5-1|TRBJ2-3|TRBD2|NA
TGCGCCAGCAGCCCTGGACTAGCGGGAGGGCCGAACACAGATACGCAGTATTTT
CASSPGLAGGPNTDTQYF
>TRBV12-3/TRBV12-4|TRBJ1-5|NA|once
TGTGCCAGCAGGTTGGGGCATAGCAATCAGCCCCAGCATTTT
CASRLGHSNQPQHF
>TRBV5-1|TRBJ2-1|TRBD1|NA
TGCGCCAGCAGCTCGGGACAGGGGGCGGGTAGTGAGCAGTTCTTC
CASSSGQGAGSEQFF
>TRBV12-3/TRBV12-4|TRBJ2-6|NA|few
TGTGCCAGCAGTTTAAGGGCAGGGACTGACGGGGCCAACGTCCTGACTTTC
CASSLRAGTDGANVLTF
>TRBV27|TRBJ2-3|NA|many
TGTGCCAGCAGCCTCCCGGGCGGCACAGATACGCAGTATTTT
CASSLPGGTDTQYF
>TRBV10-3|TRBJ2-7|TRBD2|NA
TGTGCCATCAGGGGGGGGGGAGGAACCTACGAGCAGTACTTC
CAIRGGGGTYEQYF
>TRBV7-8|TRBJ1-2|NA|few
TGTGCCAGCAGCCCCGCCCTGGGGACCGGCTACACCTTC
CASSPALGTGYTF
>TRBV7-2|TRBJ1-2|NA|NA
TGTGCCAGCAGCTTAGGGATGGGGAAAGGCAGTGGCTACACCTTC
CASSLGMGKGSGYTF
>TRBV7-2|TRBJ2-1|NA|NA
TGTGCCAGCAGCTTAGTGGCAGCTCAAATCAATGAGCAGTTCTTC
CASSLVAAQINEQFF